This section outlines one TCR beta chain sequence together with its context. Its antigen is unidentified. The assay was immunoSEQ multiplex PCR, and TCRdb's table has in-frame clones only and misses some. This repertoire shows around 320,000 clones, around four fifths found once; its top ten account for 2% to 2.5%. Treatment meaning: over 15 received Ad26.COV2.S at low or high dose, single or two shots; 5 received placebo; per-sample allocation not given. Each sample was drawn 63 days after the first injection (of vaccine or placebo). This specimen belongs to a study of Ad26.COV2.S vaccination and SARS-CoV-2 variants. In the study overall: A participant enrolled in the COV1001 Ad26.COV2.S trial arm provided the sample. Administration of Ad26.COV2.S was intramuscular, either once or twice 56 days apart.

Findings of the study overall: Placebo recipients had lower spike-specific TCR breadth than vaccine recipients. Reported findings describe substantial breadth in spike-specific CD8+ and CD4+ T cell responses following vaccination.

The clonotype comes from a person between 18 and 65 years old who received the Ad26.COV2.S COVID-19 vaccine or a placebo. The source material was peripheral blood, sampled in a trial of Ad26.COV2.S vaccine versus placebo.

CDR3 bases: TGTGCCAGCAGTCCCAGGGGGCCATACTCCTATAATTCACCCCTCCACTTT. It translates to CASSPRGPYSYNSPLHF. The chain links TRBV27 to TRBJ1-6, with 8 nucleotides matching TRBD1. The CDR3 extends over 17 amino acids. V was pared by 5 bases and J by 0 bases, with 6 bases of the junction left unmatched. Germline CDR1 reads MNHEY; CDR2 reads SMNVEV (reference sequence).